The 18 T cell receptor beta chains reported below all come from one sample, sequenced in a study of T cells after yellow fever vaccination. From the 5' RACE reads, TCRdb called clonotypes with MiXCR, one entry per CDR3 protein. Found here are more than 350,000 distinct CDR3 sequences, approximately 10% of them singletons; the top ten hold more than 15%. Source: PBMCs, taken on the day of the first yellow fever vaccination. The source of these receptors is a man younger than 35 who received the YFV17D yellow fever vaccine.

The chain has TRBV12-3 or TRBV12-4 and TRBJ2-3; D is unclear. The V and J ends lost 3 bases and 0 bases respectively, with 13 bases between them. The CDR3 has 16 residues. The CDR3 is CASSFLLRTSTDTQYF. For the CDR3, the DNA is TGTGCCAGCAGTTTTCTTCTCCGAACTAGCACAGATACGCAGTATTTT.

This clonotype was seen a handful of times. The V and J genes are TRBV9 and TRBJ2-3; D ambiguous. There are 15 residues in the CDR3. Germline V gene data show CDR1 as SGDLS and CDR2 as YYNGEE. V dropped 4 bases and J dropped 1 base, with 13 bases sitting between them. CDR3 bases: TGTGCCAGCAGCTTGAGACCCCAGGGCACAGATACGCAGTATTTT. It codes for CASSLRPQGTDTQYF.

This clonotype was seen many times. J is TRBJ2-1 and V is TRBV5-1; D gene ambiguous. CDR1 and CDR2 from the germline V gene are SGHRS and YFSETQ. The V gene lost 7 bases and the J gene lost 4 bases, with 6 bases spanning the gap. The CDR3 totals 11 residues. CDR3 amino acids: CASSDYNEQFF. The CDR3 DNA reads TGCGCCAGCTCCGATTACAATGAGCAGTTCTTC.

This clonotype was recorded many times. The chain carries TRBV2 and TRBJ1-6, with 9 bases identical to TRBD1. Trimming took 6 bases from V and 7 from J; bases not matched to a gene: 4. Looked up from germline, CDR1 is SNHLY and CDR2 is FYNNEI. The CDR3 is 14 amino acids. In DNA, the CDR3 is TGTGCCAGCAGCGCCGGACAGGGGAATTCACCCCTCCACTTT. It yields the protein CASSAGQGNSPLHF.

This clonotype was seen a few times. As DNA, the CDR3 is TGCGCCAGCAGCTTGGCCGGAAACCCTACCTACGAGCAGTACTTC. Encoded protein: CASSLAGNPTYEQYF. The chain is built from TRBV5-1 and TRBJ2-7; unclear D gene. V was pared by 0 bases and J by 2 bases, with 12 bases between. The V gene's germline CDR1 is SGHRS and CDR2 YFSETQ. The CDR3 is 15 amino acids.

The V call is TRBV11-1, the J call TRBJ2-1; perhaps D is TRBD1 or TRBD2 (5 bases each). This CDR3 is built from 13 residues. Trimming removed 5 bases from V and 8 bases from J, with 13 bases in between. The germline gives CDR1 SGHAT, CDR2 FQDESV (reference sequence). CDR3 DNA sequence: TGTGCCAGCAGCCGGGGCAGGAATGATGAGCAGTTCTTC. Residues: CASSRGRNDEQFF.

CDR3 nucleotide sequence: TGTGCCATCAGGATGACAGGGGGGTATGGCTACACCTTC. This codes for CAIRMTGGYGYTF. The rearrangement joins TRBV10-3 to TRBJ1-2; 9 nucleotides match TRBD1. The CDR3 extends over 13 amino acids. The trim removed 6 bases at V and 5 bases at J, leaving 4 bases unmatched. CDR1 is ENHRY, CDR2 SYGVKD, per germline.

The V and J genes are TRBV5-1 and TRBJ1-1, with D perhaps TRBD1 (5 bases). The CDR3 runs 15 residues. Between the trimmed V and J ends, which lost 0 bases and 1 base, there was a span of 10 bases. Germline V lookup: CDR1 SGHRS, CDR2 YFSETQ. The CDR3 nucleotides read TGCGCCAGCAGCTTGGCGGGGGAACAGAACACTGAAGCTTTCTTT. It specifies CASSLAGEQNTEAFF.

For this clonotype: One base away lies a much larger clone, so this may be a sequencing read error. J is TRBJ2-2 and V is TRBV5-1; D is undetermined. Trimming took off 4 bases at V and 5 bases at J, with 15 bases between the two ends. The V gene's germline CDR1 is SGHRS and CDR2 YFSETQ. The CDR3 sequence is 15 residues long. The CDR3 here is CASSPNMRITGELFF. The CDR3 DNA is TGCGCCAGCAGCCCGAATATGAGGATTACCGGGGAGCTGTTTTTT.

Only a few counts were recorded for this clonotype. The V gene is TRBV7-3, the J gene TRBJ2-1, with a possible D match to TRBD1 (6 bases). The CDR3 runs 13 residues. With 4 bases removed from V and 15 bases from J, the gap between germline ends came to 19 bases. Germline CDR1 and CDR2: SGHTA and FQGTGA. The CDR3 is CASSSTSTGLPFF. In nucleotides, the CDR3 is TGTGCCAGCAGCTCCACCTCGACAGGACTCCCGTTCTTC.

CDR3 amino acids: CASLFTGADTQYF. In DNA, the CDR3 is TGTGCCAGCCTCTTCACCGGGGCTGATACGCAGTATTTT. The chain is built from TRBV7-2 and TRBJ2-3; TRBD1 or TRBD2 may be the D gene (5 bases each). The CDR3 is 13 amino acids. Germline V gene sequence: CDR1 SGHTA, CDR2 FQGNSA. V was shortened by 8 bases and J by 6 bases, with 15 bases between the two germline ends. Drawing the rest from reference TRBV7-2 and TRBJ2-3, the complete variable domain is GAGVSQSPSNKVTEKGKDVELRCDPISGHTALYWYRQSLGQGLEFLIYFQGNSAPDKSGLPSDRFSAERTGGSVSTLTIQRTQQEDSAVYLCASLFTGADTQYFGPGTRLTVL.

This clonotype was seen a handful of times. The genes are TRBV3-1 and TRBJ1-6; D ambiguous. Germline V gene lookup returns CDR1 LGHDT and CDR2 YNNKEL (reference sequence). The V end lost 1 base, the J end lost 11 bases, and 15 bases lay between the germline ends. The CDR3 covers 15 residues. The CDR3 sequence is CASSQATTTRTPLHF. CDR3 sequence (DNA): TGTGCCAGCAGCCAAGCCACGACAACGCGTACACCCCTCCACTTT. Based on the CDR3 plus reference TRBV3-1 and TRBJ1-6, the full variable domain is DTAVSQTPKYLVTQMGNDKSIKCEQNLGHDTMYWYKQDSKKFLKIMFSYNNKELIINETVPNRFSPKSPDKAHLNLHINSLELGDSAVYFCASSQATTTRTPLHFGNGTRLTVT.

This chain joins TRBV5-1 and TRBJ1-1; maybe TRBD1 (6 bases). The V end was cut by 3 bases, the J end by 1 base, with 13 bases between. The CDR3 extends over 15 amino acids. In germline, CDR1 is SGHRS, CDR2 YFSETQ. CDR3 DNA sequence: TGCGCCAGCAGCTGGCAGGGGATCGGGAACACTGAAGCTTTCTTT. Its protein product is CASSWQGIGNTEAFF.

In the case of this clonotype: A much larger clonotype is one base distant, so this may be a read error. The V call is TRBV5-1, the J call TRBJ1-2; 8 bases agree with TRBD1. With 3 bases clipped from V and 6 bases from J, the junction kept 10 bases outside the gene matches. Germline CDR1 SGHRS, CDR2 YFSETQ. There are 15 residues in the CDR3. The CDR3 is CASSSQGARGNGYTF. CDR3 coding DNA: TGCGCCAGCAGCTCGCAGGGGGCGCGCGGGAATGGCTACACCTTC.

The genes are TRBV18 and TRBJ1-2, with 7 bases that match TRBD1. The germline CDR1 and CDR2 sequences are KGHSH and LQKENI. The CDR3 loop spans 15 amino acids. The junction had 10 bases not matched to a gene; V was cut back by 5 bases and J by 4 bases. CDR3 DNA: TGTGCCAGCTCAACAGGCGACAGGGCCGTCTATGGCTACACCTTC. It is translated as CASSTGDRAVYGYTF.

The DNA of the CDR3 is TGTGCCATCAGTGAGTTAACAAGCACAGATACGCAGTATTTT. It codes for CAISELTSTDTQYF. The chain combines TRBV10-3 with TRBJ2-3; no firm D call. There are 14 residues in the CDR3. Germline-derived CDR1 and CDR2 are ENHRY and SYGVKD. V lost 1 base, J lost 0 bases, and 5 bases lay in between.

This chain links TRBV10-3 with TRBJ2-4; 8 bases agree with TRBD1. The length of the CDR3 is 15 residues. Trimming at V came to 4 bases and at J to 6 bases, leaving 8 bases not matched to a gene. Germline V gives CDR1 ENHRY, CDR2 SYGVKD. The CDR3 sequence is CAISVAGGVGNIQYF. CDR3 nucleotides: TGTGCCATCAGTGTGGCAGGGGGCGTCGGAAACATTCAGTACTTC.

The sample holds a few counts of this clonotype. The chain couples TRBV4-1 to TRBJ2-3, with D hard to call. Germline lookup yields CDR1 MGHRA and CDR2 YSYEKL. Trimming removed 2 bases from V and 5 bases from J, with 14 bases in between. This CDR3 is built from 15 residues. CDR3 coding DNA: TGCGCCAGCAGCCAACCACCATCCCACAGAGATACGCAGTATTTT. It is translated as CASSQPPSHRDTQYF.